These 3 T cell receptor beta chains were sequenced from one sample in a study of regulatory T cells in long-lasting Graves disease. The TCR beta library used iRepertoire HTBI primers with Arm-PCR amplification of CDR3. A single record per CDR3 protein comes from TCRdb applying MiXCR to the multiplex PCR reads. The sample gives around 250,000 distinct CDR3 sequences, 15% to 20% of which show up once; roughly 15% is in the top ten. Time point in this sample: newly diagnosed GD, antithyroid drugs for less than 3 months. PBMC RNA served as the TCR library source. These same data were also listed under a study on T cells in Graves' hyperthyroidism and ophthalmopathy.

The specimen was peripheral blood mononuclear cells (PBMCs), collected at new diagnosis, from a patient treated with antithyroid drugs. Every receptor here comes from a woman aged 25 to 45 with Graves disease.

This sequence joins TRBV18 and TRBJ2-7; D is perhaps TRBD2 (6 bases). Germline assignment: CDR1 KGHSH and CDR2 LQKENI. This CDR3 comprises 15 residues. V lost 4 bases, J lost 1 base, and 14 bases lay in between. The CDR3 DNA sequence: TGTGCCAGCTCACGCGGGACGGACCCTTCCTACGAGCAGTACTTC. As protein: CASSRGTDPSYEQYF.

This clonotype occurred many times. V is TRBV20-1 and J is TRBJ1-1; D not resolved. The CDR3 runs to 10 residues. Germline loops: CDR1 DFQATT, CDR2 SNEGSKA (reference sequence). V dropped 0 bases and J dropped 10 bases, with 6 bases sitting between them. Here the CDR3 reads CSAREEGAFF. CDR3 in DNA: TGCAGTGCTAGAGAGGAGGGAGCTTTCTTT.

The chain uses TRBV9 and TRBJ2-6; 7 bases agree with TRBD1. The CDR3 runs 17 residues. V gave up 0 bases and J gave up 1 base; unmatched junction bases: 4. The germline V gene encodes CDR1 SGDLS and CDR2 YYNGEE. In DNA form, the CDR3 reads TGTGCCAGCAGCGTAGCTCCCAGGGGGTCTGGGGCCAACGTCCTGACTTTC. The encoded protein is CASSVAPRGSGANVLTF.